Reported below is one T cell receptor (beta chain). Its target is not known. This entry belongs to a study of cytomegalovirus exposure and HLA in healthy donors. PCR employed 60 Vbeta and 13 Jbeta primers. Sequencing used immunoSEQ multiplex PCR; TCRdb keeps in-frame clones, though not all of them. The sample has about 140,000 clones, roughly 80% seen once. The CDR3 runs 13 residues. With V trimmed by 5 bases and J by 0 bases, 4 bases remained unmatched. From germline, CDR1 is SQVTM and CDR2 ANQGSEA. Study outcomes and limitations: As a later analysis showed, a missense DCLRE1C variant was linked to trimming of TCR beta V- and J-genes. Rarity characterized most TCR sequences, yet some public TCRs appeared in many donors. A classifier reportedly called cytomegalovirus status with high sensitivity and specificity. Presence/absence results assume similar sequencing depth per donor, which may not hold.

This clonotype was sampled from a middle-aged man in good health and CMV-seronegative. The specimen was PBMCs. The chain has TRBV29-1 and TRBJ2-7; 7 nucleotides agree with TRBD1. The CDR3 sequence: CSVLGGDSYEQYF. In DNA, the CDR3 is TGCAGCGTTTTAGGGGGCGACTCCTACGAGCAGTACTTC.